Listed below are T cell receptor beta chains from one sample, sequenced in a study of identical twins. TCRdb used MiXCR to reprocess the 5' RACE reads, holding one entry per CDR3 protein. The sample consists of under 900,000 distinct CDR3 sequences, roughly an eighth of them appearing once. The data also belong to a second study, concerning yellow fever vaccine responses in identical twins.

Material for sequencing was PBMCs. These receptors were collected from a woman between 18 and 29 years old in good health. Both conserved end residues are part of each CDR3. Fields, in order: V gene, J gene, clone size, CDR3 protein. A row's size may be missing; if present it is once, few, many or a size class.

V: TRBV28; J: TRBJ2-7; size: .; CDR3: CASSVQGDLLSYEQYF
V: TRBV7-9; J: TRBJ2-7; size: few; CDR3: CASSLGGVRNEQYF
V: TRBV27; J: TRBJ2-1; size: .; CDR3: CASSLTEGGSYNEQFF
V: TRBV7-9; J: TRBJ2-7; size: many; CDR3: CASSQSSGSSYEQYF
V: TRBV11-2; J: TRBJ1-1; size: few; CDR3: CASSLDRTRAFF
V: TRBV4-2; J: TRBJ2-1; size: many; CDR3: CASSQFDLASSYNEQFF
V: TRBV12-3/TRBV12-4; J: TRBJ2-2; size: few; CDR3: CASTPDRVAGELFF
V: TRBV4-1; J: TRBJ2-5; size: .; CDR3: CASSQENYQETQYF
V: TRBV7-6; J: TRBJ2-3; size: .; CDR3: CAAAGGGGTDTQYF
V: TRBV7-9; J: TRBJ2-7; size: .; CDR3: CASSLPNSEQYF
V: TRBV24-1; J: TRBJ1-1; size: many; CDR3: CATSDPNTEAFF
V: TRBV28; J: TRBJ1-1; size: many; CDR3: CASSLGTGGMNTEAFF
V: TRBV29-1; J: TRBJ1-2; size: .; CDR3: CSARPGAGRDEGYTF
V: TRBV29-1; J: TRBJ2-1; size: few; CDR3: CSVDEGRLVGNEQFF
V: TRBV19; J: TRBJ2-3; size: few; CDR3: CASSIYGTGESDTQYF
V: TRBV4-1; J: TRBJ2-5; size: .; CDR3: CASSQGSSGRWEETQYF
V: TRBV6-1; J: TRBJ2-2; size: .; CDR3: CASSGRQGGITGELFF
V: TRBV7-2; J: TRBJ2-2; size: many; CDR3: CASSLSGATGELFF
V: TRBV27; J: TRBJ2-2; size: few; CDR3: CASSSRGRTTSGSLPNTGELFF
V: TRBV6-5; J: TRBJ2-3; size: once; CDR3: CASSYSASGRASTDTQYF
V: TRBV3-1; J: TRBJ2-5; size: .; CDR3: CASSQDPASGWETQYF
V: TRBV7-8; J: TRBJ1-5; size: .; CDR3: CASSFQGGAEPLNQPQHF
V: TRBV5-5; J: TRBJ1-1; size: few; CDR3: CASSLAFPKITEAFF
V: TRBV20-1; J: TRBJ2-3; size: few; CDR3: CSARDLTYSTDTQYF
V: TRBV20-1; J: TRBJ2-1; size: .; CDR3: CSARDRGRGGINEQFF
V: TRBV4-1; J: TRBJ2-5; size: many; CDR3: CASSQEWGASETQYF
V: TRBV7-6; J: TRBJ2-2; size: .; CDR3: CASSPRPREAGELFF
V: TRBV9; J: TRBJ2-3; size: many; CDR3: CASSVGIGGPPTDTQYF
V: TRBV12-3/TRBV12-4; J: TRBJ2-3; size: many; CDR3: CASSSGTSGISTDTQYF
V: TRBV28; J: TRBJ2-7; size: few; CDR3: CASSFDTYEQYF
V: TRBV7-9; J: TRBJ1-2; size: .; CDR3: CASSAQPGQIVYGYTF
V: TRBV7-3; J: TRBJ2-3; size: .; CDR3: CASSTGLAGYTDTQYF
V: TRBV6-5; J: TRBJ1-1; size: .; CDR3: CASSYKGFDTEAFF
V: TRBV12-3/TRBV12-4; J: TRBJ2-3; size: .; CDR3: CASSWFGTSNTDTQYF
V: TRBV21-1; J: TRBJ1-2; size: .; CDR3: CASSPEDRACPYGYTF
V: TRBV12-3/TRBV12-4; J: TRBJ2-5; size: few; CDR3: CASRHQGALPTETQYF
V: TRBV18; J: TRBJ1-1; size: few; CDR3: CASSPSGGLNTEAFF
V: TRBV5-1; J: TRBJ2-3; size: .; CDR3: CASSLEGTSGRADTQYF
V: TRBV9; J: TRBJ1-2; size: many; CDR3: CASSDGTAANYGYTF
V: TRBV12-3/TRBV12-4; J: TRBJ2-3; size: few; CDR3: CASRNPGTPEWYF
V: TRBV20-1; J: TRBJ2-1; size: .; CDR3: CSAREAGTGVNEQFF